This T cell receptor (beta chain) was retrieved from a study of vaccination and CD4 T cells after COVID-19. V was shortened by 5 bases and J by 0 bases, with 10 bases between the two germline ends. This CDR3 has 14 residues. Germline assignment: CDR1 DFQATT and CDR2 SNEGSKA (reference sequence). The study sequenced cultured CD4+ T cell DNA using the Oncomine TCR Beta short-read assay. TCRdb redid the calling of the PCR reads with MiXCR, one entry per CDR3 protein. The sample carries about 15,000 distinct CDR3 sequences, less than 35% recorded once. With respect to this clonotype: Its target is not known.

Noted treatment: roughly ten-day PBMC culture with coronavirus spike peptide pools or control peptides (ViraFEST assay). The J gene is TRBJ2-2, the V gene TRBV20-1; unclear D gene. This TCR was recovered from a human donor with COVID-19. The sample consisted of cultured CD4+ T cells from blood. The CDR3 region has the DNA TGCAGTGCTGGCCGGGCCACGAACACCGGGGAGCTGTTTTTT. The encoded protein is CSAGRATNTGELFF.